The next 2 T cell receptor beta chains were all read from a single sample in a study of T cell responses to AZD1222 COVID-19 vaccine. The assay was immunoSEQ multiplex PCR, and TCRdb's table has in-frame clones only and misses some. Here the sample spans about 100,000 clones, approximately 93% being singletons. The specimen was peripheral blood, collected 28 days after the second AZD1222 dose. The source of these receptors is an adult who received the AZD1222 COVID-19 vaccine.

This chain connects TRBV6-2 or TRBV6-3 to TRBJ1-2; 8 bases line up with TRBD1. Per the germline V gene, CDR1 is MNHEY and CDR2 is SVGEGT. The CDR3 is made up of 13 amino acids. Trimming removed 0 bases from V and 7 bases from J; junction bases left unmatched: 1. The CDR3 DNA follows: TGTGCCAGCAGTTACTCGGACAGGGTTGGCTACACCTTC. Translated, it gives CASSYSDRVGYTF.

This chain joins TRBV18 and TRBJ1-4; D is uncertain. Between the trimmed V and J ends, which lost 6 bases and 8 bases, there was a span of 19 bases. The CDR3 length is 15 residues. Per the germline V gene, CDR1 is KGHSH and CDR2 is LQKENI. CDR3 bases: TGTGCCAGCTCCCCGACTGCGGGATTAATCGAAAAACTGTTTTTT. Translating gives CASSPTAGLIEKLFF.